Listed here is a single T cell receptor beta chain. Its antigen is not identified. This record belongs to a study of cytomegalovirus exposure and HLA in healthy donors. Notes on the study in general: Common viral pathogens were later found to be apparently linked to several of the most significant clusters. TCR beta chain V- and J-gene trimming was linked, in a later analysis, to a missense variant in DCLRE1C. Some V segments (TRBV6-2 and TRBV6-3 among them) were excluded as indistinguishable.

This CDR3 comprises 16 residues. V lost 2 bases and J 0 bases, leaving 14 bases between the germline ends. Looked up from germline, CDR1 is LNHNV and CDR2 is YYDKDF (reference sequence). The PCR used 60 Vbeta and 13 Jbeta primers. As handled by the study authors: A later analysis tallied tens of millions of unique TCR beta chains, 9.5 million to 14 million of them shared. Clones were sequenced by immunoSEQ multiplex PCR, and TCRdb holds only the in-frame ones, with some missing. That table is the source of V, J and clone size, and D and trimming were worked out from the DNA. The sample records 160,000 or so clones, roughly four fifths being singletons.

Material for sequencing was PBMCs. The source is a man between 60 and 75 years old in good health and CMV-seronegative. The rearrangement uses TRBV15 and TRBJ2-7, with D possibly being TRBD1 (5 bases). DNA of the CDR3: TGTGCCACCAGCAGACGTCGCAGGGCGAGCTCCTACGAGCAGTACTTC. Protein product: CATSRRRRASSYEQYF.